Each of the 22 T cell receptor beta chains below was sequenced from the same sample in a study of blood T cell repertoires in COVID-19. The table came from immunoSEQ multiplex PCR; TCRdb's copy has only in-frame clones and leaves some out. This table holds around 300,000 clones, 85% to 90% found once. Input material: peripheral blood. The receptors were sampled from a woman in her 40s with COVID-19, enrolled during active disease.

V and J are TRBV6-2 or TRBV6-3 and TRBJ1-1, with D uncertain. Per germline, CDR1 MNHEY and CDR2 SVGEGT. The V gene lost 2 bases and the J gene lost 1 base, with 5 bases spanning the gap. This CDR3 has 13 residues. This CDR3 reads CASSYHGNTEAFF. In DNA, the CDR3 is TGTGCCAGCAGTTACCACGGGAACACTGAAGCTTTCTTT.

The chain employs TRBV2 and TRBJ2-2; 9 bases fit TRBD1. Trimming took 5 bases from V and 6 from J; bases not matched to a gene: 4. There are 14 residues in the CDR3. The V gene's germline CDR1 is SNHLY and CDR2 FYNNEI. The CDR3 region is CASSPGQGSGELFF. In nucleotides, the CDR3 is TGTGCCAGCAGTCCGGGACAGGGTTCCGGGGAGCTGTTTTTT. Full variable domain (outside the CDR3, taken from reference TRBV2 and TRBJ2-2): EPEVTQTPSHQVTQMGQEVILRCVPISNHLYFYWYRQILGQKVEFLVSFYNNEISEKSEIFDDQFSVERPDGSNFTLKIRSTKLEDSAMYFCASSPGQGSGELFFGEGSRLTVL.

Regarding this clone: Other DNA sequences in this sample translate to the same CDR3. This chain joins TRBV6-2 or TRBV6-3 and TRBJ1-5; possible D gene TRBD1, 6 bases. With 2 bases removed from V and 3 bases from J, the gap between germline ends came to 8 bases. This CDR3 contains 14 residues. Germline-derived CDR1 and CDR2 are MNHEY and SVGEGT. This chain's CDR3 is CASSYGQYNQPQHF. DNA of the CDR3: TGTGCCAGCAGTTACGGACAGTACAATCAGCCCCAGCATTTT.

V is TRBV28 and J is TRBJ1-2; D call uncertain. Trimming took 1 base from V and 8 from J, leaving 11 bases between them. This CDR3 contains 13 residues. The germline V gene has CDR1 MDHEN and CDR2 SYDVKM. This chain's CDR3 is CASSLLTHSGYTF. The CDR3 DNA reads TGTGCCAGCAGTTTATTAACCCACAGCGGCTACACCTTC.

CDR3 bases: TGCGCCAGCAGCCCAAGTCAGGGGGACACTGAAGCTTTCTTT. Amino acids: CASSPSQGDTEAFF. This sequence joins TRBV4-3 and TRBJ1-1; the match to TRBD1 covers 7 bases. The trim removed 4 bases at V and 3 bases at J, leaving 5 bases unmatched. Germline assignment: CDR1 LGHNA and CDR2 YSLEER. The CDR3 spans 14 residues.

The gene calls are TRBV7-2 and TRBJ2-5; TRBD2 matches 10 bases. CDR1 is SGHTA and CDR2 is FQGNSA in the germline V gene. CDR3 length: 15 residues. After removal of 4 bases from V and 4 bases from J, the junction contained 6 bases not matched to a gene. CDR3 in DNA: TGTGCCAGCAGCTCTAGCGGGAGTAGGGGAGAGACCCAGTACTTC. It translates to CASSSSGSRGETQYF.

This clone was observed once. The chain's CDR3 is CAWSHIVLNTEAFF. The CDR3 nucleotides are TGTGCCTGGAGCCATATAGTCTTGAACACTGAAGCTTTCTTT. The rearrangement links TRBV30 to TRBJ1-1, with no clear D. Looked up from germline, CDR1 is GTSNPN and CDR2 is SVGIG (reference sequence). The ends were cut back, 3 bases at V and 0 bases at J, with 11 bases in the middle. The CDR3 length is 14 residues.

V gene TRBV6-2 or TRBV6-3 combines with J gene TRBJ2-2; weak D call: TRBD1 (6 bases). V lost 3 bases and J lost 2, with 13 bases in between. The CDR3 has 16 residues. The germline gives CDR1 MNHEY, CDR2 SVGEGT. CDR3 bases: TGTGCCAGCAGTTATGCGACAGGACTTAACACCGGGGAGCTGTTTTTT. Protein product: CASSYATGLNTGELFF.

V and J are TRBV24-1 and TRBJ2-3; no clear D gene. This CDR3 contains 15 residues. The germline V and J ends were trimmed by 5 bases and 4 bases, with 15 bases remaining between them. The V gene's germline CDR1 is KGHDR and CDR2 SFDVKD. CDR3 sequence reads: CATSGARIYPDTQYF. The CDR3 DNA sequence: TGTGCCACCAGTGGGGCCAGAATTTACCCAGATACGCAGTATTTT.

The chain is built from TRBV7-2 and TRBJ2-2; D gene uncertain. This CDR3 is 15 amino acids long. V gave up 2 bases and J gave up 0 bases, with 7 bases separating them. Germline-derived CDR1 and CDR2 are SGHTA and FQGNSA. The CDR3 nucleotides read TGTGCCAGCAGCTTACTACCCGCGAACACCGGGGAGCTGTTTTTT. Its translation is CASSLLPANTGELFF.

The chain has TRBV12-5 and TRBJ2-3; TRBD2 matches 8 bases. V lost 3 bases, J lost 2 bases, and 7 bases stayed unmatched. Germline V gene lookup returns CDR1 LGHNT and CDR2 FRNRAP. This CDR3 region has 16 residues. In nucleotides, the CDR3 is TGTGCTAGTGGTTTACCAGCGGGAGTTCCCACAGATACGCAGTATTTT. As protein: CASGLPAGVPTDTQYF.

The chain is built from TRBV7-8 and TRBJ1-3; possibly TRBD1 for D (6 bases). The length of the CDR3 is 19 residues. With 0 bases removed from V and 1 base from J, the gap between germline ends came to 19 bases. Per germline, CDR1 SGHVS and CDR2 FQNEAQ. CDR3 protein: CASSLAPRPQGSSGNTIYF. CDR3 sequence (DNA): TGTGCCAGCAGCTTAGCGCCCCGTCCGCAGGGGAGTTCTGGAAACACCATATATTTT. Supplemented by reference TRBV7-8 and TRBJ1-3, the full variable domain reads GAGVSQSPRYKVAKRGQDVALRCDPISGHVSLFWYQQALGQGPEFLTYFQNEAQLDKSGLPSDRFFAERPEGSVSTLKIQRTQQEDSAVYLCASSLAPRPQGSSGNTIYFGEGSWLTVV.

The rearrangement links TRBV5-8 to TRBJ2-7; D is perhaps TRBD2 (7 bases). V lost 0 bases to trimming and J lost 4 bases, with 14 bases between them. This CDR3 comprises 15 residues. Germline V gives CDR1 SGHTS, CDR2 YDEGEE. The CDR3 region is CASSLVGGRVYEQYF. The CDR3 DNA reads as TGTGCCAGCAGCTTGGTAGGGGGGAGGGTGTACGAGCAGTACTTC.

The chain carries TRBV7-2 and TRBJ1-1; possible D gene TRBD1, 6 bases. Germline V gene data show CDR1 as SGHTA and CDR2 as FQGNSA. The CDR3 is made up of 13 amino acids. V was pared by 1 base and J by 11 bases, with 14 bases between. Here the CDR3 DNA reads TGTGCCAGCAGCTTAGGGGGGCGCGCGACGGCTTTCTTT. This sequence encodes CASSLGGRATAFF. The full variable domain, with the rest looked up from reference TRBV7-2 and TRBJ1-1, is GAGVSQSPSNKVTEKGKDVELRCDPISGHTALYWYRQSLGQGLEFLIYFQGNSAPDKSGLPSDRFSAERTGGSVSTLTIQRTQQEDSAVYLCASSLGGRATAFFGQGTRLTVV.

The chain couples TRBV7-2 to TRBJ1-4; possibly TRBD1 for D (5 bases). In germline, CDR1 is SGHTA, CDR2 FQGNSA. Trimming cost V 2 bases and J 5 bases, with 18 bases left between them. This CDR3 contains 17 residues. Here the CDR3 DNA reads TGTGCCAGCAGCTTATCCCCTCAGGGTTTGGGGAATGAAAAACTGTTTTTT. Protein sequence: CASSLSPQGLGNEKLFF.

V and J are TRBV6-5 and TRBJ1-5, with 10 bases matching TRBD1. The CDR3 contains 15 residues. Germline V gene data show CDR1 as MNHEY and CDR2 as SVGAGI. Germline trimming cut 5 bases from V and 9 bases from J; bases unmatched to any gene: 10. CDR3: CASSTGQGGYGPQHF. The CDR3 DNA follows: TGTGCCAGCAGTACAGGACAGGGGGGATATGGGCCCCAGCATTTT.

The chain has TRBV27 and TRBJ2-5, with 11 positions matching TRBD2. The trim removed 6 bases at V and 4 bases at J, leaving 1 base unmatched. Germline CDR1 and CDR2: MNHEY and SMNVEV (reference sequence). The CDR3 is 13 residues long. CDR3 DNA sequence: TGTGCCAGCAGGACTAGCGGGGCAGAGACCCAGTACTTC. It translates to CASRTSGAETQYF.

In its sample, this clone was seen a few times. The V call is TRBV7-8, the J call TRBJ1-5; D is perhaps TRBD1 (5 bases). V was pared by 3 bases and J by 6 bases, with 12 bases between. The germline CDR1 and CDR2 sequences are SGHVS and FQNEAQ. The CDR3 covers 14 residues. The CDR3 loop is CASSFFTQGQPQHF. The DNA of the CDR3 is TGTGCCAGCAGCTTTTTTACCCAGGGTCAGCCCCAGCATTTT. The entire variable domain, with the rest obtained from reference TRBV7-8 and TRBJ1-5, is as follows: GAGVSQSPRYKVAKRGQDVALRCDPISGHVSLFWYQQALGQGPEFLTYFQNEAQLDKSGLPSDRFFAERPEGSVSTLKIQRTQQEDSAVYLCASSFFTQGQPQHFGDGTRLSIL.

The rearrangement uses TRBV18 and TRBJ1-1, with D possibly matching TRBD1 (5 bases). This CDR3 contains 17 residues. The V end lost 3 bases, the J end lost 4 bases, and 21 bases lay between the germline ends. Germline V lookup: CDR1 KGHSH, CDR2 LQKENI. Here the CDR3 DNA reads TGTGCCAGCTCACCGTCTCAGGGTATGTCGACGATCACTGAAGCTTTCTTT. This sequence encodes CASSPSQGMSTITEAFF.

V is TRBV19 and J is TRBJ2-2, with D possibly TRBD2 on 6 matching bases. Between the trimmed V and J ends, which lost 3 bases and 7 bases, there was a span of 12 bases. The germline V gene has CDR1 LNHDA and CDR2 SQIVND (reference sequence). This CDR3 has 14 residues. For the CDR3, the DNA is TGTGCCAGTAGTATTTCGGGAGAGGACGGGGAGCTGTTTTTT. This translates into CASSISGEDGELFF.

The rearrangement uses TRBV5-5 and TRBJ2-1; D is possibly TRBD2 (6 bases). The CDR3 has 13 amino acids. Germline CDR1 is SGHKS and CDR2 is YYEKEE (reference sequence). V dropped 2 bases and J dropped 8 bases, with 11 bases sitting between them. CDR3 sequence: CASSFVLAHEQFF. The CDR3 DNA reads as TGTGCCAGCAGCTTCGTACTAGCACATGAGCAGTTCTTC.

A few counts support this clone. The chain joins TRBV27 to TRBJ1-2; 7 nucleotides line up with TRBD1. The V gene end was trimmed by 5 bases and the J gene end by 2 bases; junction bases not matched to a gene: 5. This CDR3 has 14 residues. Germline assignment: CDR1 MNHEY and CDR2 SMNVEV (reference sequence). This CDR3 reads CASSKQGRNYGYTF. The CDR3 DNA follows: TGTGCCAGCAGTAAACAGGGGCGAAACTATGGCTACACCTTC.